The 19 T cell receptor beta chains listed next were all sequenced from one sample in a study of blood T cell repertoires in COVID-19. Only in-frame clones appear in the TCRdb table, and some are missing; sequencing was by immunoSEQ multiplex PCR. In the table there are some 200,000 clones, around 80% of which are singletons. The sample consisted of peripheral blood. Receptors were obtained from a human donor in a cohort sampled during active COVID-19.

The chain recombines TRBV2 with TRBJ1-2; D remains unclear. The CDR3 is 15 residues long. Per germline, CDR1 SNHLY and CDR2 FYNNEI. Deletions cut 2 bases from V and 2 bases from J, with 12 bases between. In nucleotides, the CDR3 is TGTGCCAGCAGTGAATTTAGGGAGCCCAACTATGGCTACACCTTC. Protein: CASSEFREPNYGYTF. The whole variable domain, filled in from reference TRBV2 and TRBJ1-2, reads EPEVTQTPSHQVTQMGQEVILRCVPISNHLYFYWYRQILGQKVEFLVSFYNNEISEKSEIFDDQFSVERPDGSNFTLKIRSTKLEDSAMYFCASSEFREPNYGYTFGSGTRLTVV.

The chain links TRBV28 to TRBJ2-5; 10 bases are shared with TRBD2. V gave up 7 bases and J gave up 4 bases; unmatched junction bases: 9. The germline V gene encodes CDR1 MDHEN and CDR2 SYDVKM. CDR3 length: 15 amino acids. CDR3 protein: CASTLAGGPLETQYF. The CDR3 DNA follows: TGTGCCAGCACCTTAGCGGGGGGACCCCTAGAGACCCAGTACTTC.

The V gene is TRBV18, the J gene TRBJ1-3; TRBD1 might be the D (6 bases). V lost 8 bases to trimming and J lost 0 bases, with 14 bases between them. CDR1 is KGHSH, CDR2 LQKENI, per germline. The CDR3 loop spans 15 amino acids. The CDR3 bases are TGTGCCAGCGCCCCTTTGGGACACTCTGGAAACACCATATATTTT. Translated, it gives CASAPLGHSGNTIYF. Full variable domain (missing parts from reference TRBV18 and TRBJ1-3): NAGVMQNPRHLVRRRGQEARLRCSPMKGHSHVYWYRQLPEEGLKFMVYLQKENIIDESGMPKERFSAEFPKEGPSILRIQQVVRGDSAAYFCASAPLGHSGNTIYFGEGSWLTVV.

CDR3 sequence: CGGTANYGYTF. The CDR3 DNA sequence: TGCGGGGGGACAGCTAACTATGGCTACACCTTC. The genes are TRBV20-1 and TRBJ1-2, with TRBD1 matching over 7 bases. The CDR3 has 11 residues. Germline CDR1 reads DFQATT; CDR2 reads SNEGSKA (reference sequence).

The chain joins TRBV5-4 to TRBJ2-7; D remains ambiguous. Germline values: CDR1 SGHNT, CDR2 YYREEE (reference sequence). The CDR3 is 13 amino acids. The V end was cut by 2 bases, the J end by 0 bases, with 6 bases between. The CDR3, as DNA: TGTGCCAGCAGCTTAGACATCTCCTACGAGCAGTACTTC. Translated: CASSLDISYEQYF.

This sequence joins TRBV3-1 (or the pseudogene TRBV3-2) and TRBJ2-3, with TRBD2 matching 7 bases. After removal of 0 bases from V and 2 bases from J, the junction contained 8 bases not matched to a gene. CDR3 length: 17 amino acids. Germline values: CDR1 LGHDT, CDR2 YNNKEL (reference sequence). Here the CDR3 reads CASSQDRGGGFTDTQYF. DNA for the CDR3: TGTGCCAGCAGCCAAGATCGGGGCGGGGGATTCACAGATACGCAGTATTTT.

The chain is built from TRBV18 and TRBJ1-1; 7 bases map to TRBD1. The CDR3 has 14 amino acids. Germline V gene sequence: CDR1 KGHSH, CDR2 LQKENI. V lost 5 bases, J lost 5 bases, and 8 bases stayed unmatched. Here the CDR3 DNA reads TGTGCCAGCTCATTATGGACAGGACGTACTGAAGCTTTCTTT. Translating it yields CASSLWTGRTEAFF.

Written as DNA, the CDR3 is TGTGCCAGCTCACCAGGTCAGGGGTACGGGAACACTGAAGCTTTCTTT. Translation: CASSPGQGYGNTEAFF. V gene TRBV18 combines with J gene TRBJ1-1; maybe TRBD1 (6 bases). Trimming took off 2 bases at V and 1 base at J, with 14 bases between the two ends. Germline V CDR1 and CDR2: KGHSH, LQKENI. This CDR3 comprises 16 residues.

The V and J genes are TRBV13 and TRBJ1-1, with D unclear. The CDR3 totals 13 residues. Trimming removed 3 bases at V and 4 bases at J, with 9 bases between. Germline V gene data show CDR1 as PRHDT and CDR2 as FYEKMQ (reference sequence). This CDR3 reads CASSFTRLTEAFF. CDR3 in DNA: TGTGCCAGCAGCTTTACCAGGCTCACTGAAGCTTTCTTT.

The V and J genes are TRBV20-1 and TRBJ2-7; no firm D call. The germline CDR1 and CDR2 sequences are DFQATT and SNEGSKA (reference sequence). The CDR3 extends over 12 amino acids. Trimming stripped 3 bases from V and 0 bases from J, with 6 bases between. The CDR3 reads CSASPGSYEQYF. For the CDR3, the DNA is TGCAGTGCTAGTCCGGGCTCCTACGAGCAGTACTTC.

This clone has more than one count but fewer than ten. The chain is built from TRBV7-9 and TRBJ1-3; 9 bases agree with TRBD1. CDR3 length equals 18 residues. Per germline, CDR1 SEHNR and CDR2 FQNEAQ (reference sequence). V trimming: 4 bases; J trimming: 2 bases; junction bases outside the gene matches: 12. CDR3 in DNA: TGTGCCAGCAGCTCCGGGACAGGGACAGAGGGGACTGGAAACACCATATATTTT. Translation gives CASSSGTGTEGTGNTIYF. Filled out from reference TRBV7-9 and TRBJ1-3, the complete variable domain reads DTGVSQNPRHKITKRGQNVTFRCDPISEHNRLYWYRQTLGQGPEFLTYFQNEAQLEKSRLLSDRFSAERPKGSFSTLEIQRTEQGDSAMYLCASSSGTGTEGTGNTIYFGEGSWLTVV.

This chain uses TRBV6-1 with TRBJ2-7; TRBD2 might be the D (7 bases). Germline values: CDR1 MNHNS, CDR2 SASEGT. CDR3 size: 16 residues. The V and J ends lost 4 bases and 4 bases respectively, with 20 bases between them. The CDR3 protein is CASSALGGGGGYEQYF. The CDR3 DNA sequence: TGTGCCAGCAGTGCCCTAGGGGGAGGGGGAGGTTACGAGCAGTACTTC.

The chain recombines TRBV7-3 with TRBJ2-1, with 9 bases matching TRBD2. This CDR3 is 16 amino acids long. Trimming cost V 5 bases and J 8 bases; bases outside gene matches: 13. In germline, CDR1 is SGHTA, CDR2 FQGTGA. CDR3 DNA: TGTGCCAGCAGCCCCCCCGGCGAGACTAGCGGCGATGAGCAGTTCTTC. Translating gives CASSPPGETSGDEQFF. The full variable domain, completed using reference TRBV7-3 and TRBJ2-1, is GAGVSQTPSNKVTEKGKYVELRCDPISGHTALYWYRQSLGQGPEFLIYFQGTGAADDSGLPNDRFFAVRPEGSVSTLKIQRTERGDSAVYLCASSPPGETSGDEQFFGPGTRLTVL.

This clone was seen a single time. The rearrangement joins TRBV9 to TRBJ2-7; possible D gene TRBD1, 6 bases. Trimming shortened V by 4 bases and J by 5 bases, and 16 bases separated the two germline ends. The CDR3 runs to 14 residues. Germline values: CDR1 SGDLS, CDR2 YYNGEE. The CDR3 sequence: CASSSGQGHDEQYF. The CDR3 DNA reads TGTGCCAGCAGCTCCGGCCAGGGGCACGACGAGCAGTACTTC.

This chain uses TRBV9 with TRBJ2-5; 8 bases map to TRBD2. With V trimmed by 0 bases and J by 4 bases, 5 bases remained unmatched. The CDR3 loop spans 15 amino acids. Per germline, CDR1 SGDLS and CDR2 YYNGEE. The CDR3 loop reads CASSVGGGKGETQYF. DNA for the CDR3: TGTGCCAGCAGCGTAGGCGGGGGGAAGGGAGAGACCCAGTACTTC.

The rearrangement uses TRBV27 and TRBJ2-6; D is unresolved. Germline assignment: CDR1 MNHEY and CDR2 SMNVEV (reference sequence). This CDR3 is 15 amino acids long. V was trimmed by 5 bases and J by 0 bases, leaving 8 bases between them. The CDR3, as DNA: TGTGCCAGCAGTCGCAGATACTCTGGGGCCAACGTCCTGACTTTC. Protein product: CASSRRYSGANVLTF.

The rearrangement joins TRBV5-1 to TRBJ2-2; possibly TRBD2 for D (5 bases). V dropped 0 bases and J dropped 0 bases, with 15 bases sitting between them. Germline V CDR1 and CDR2: SGHRS, YFSETQ. This CDR3 is built from 18 residues. CDR3: CASSLDGGYTANTGELFF. The CDR3 DNA reads as TGCGCCAGCAGCTTGGACGGAGGTTATACTGCGAACACCGGGGAGCTGTTTTTT.

The gene calls are TRBV7-8 and TRBJ2-1; 9 nucleotides agree with TRBD2. The CDR3 loop spans 15 amino acids. Germline CDR1 SGHVS, CDR2 FQNEAQ. J lost 8 bases, V lost 1 base, and 6 bases had no gene match. Here the CDR3 reads CASSLGSGLAYEQFF. The CDR3 DNA sequence: TGTGCCAGCAGCTTAGGGTCGGGACTAGCATATGAGCAGTTCTTC.

CDR3 DNA sequence: TGTGCCAGCAGCTTAGATGGCAGGGTTTACGAGACCCAGTACTTC. Residues: CASSLDGRVYETQYF. This chain uses TRBV7-9 with TRBJ2-5; possible D gene TRBD1, 5 bases. The CDR3 runs 15 residues. Germline CDR1 reads SEHNR; CDR2 reads FQNEAQ (reference sequence). Trimming left V 1 base short and J 5 bases short, with 14 bases between.